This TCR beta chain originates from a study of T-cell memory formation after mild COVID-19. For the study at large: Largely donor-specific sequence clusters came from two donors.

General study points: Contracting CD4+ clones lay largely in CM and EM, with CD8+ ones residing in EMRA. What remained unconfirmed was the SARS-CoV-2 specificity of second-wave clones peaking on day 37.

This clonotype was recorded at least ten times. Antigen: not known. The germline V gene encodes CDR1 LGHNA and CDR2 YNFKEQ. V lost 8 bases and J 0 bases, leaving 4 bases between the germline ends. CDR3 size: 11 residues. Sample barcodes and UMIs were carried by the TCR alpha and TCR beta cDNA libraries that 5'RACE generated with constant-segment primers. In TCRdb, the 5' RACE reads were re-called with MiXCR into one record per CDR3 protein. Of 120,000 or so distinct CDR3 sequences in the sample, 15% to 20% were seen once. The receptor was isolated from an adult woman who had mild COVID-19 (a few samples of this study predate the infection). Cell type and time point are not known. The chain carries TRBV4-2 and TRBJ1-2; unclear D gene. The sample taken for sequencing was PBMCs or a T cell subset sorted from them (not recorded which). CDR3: CASGANYGYTF. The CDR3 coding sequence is TGTGCCAGCGGAGCTAACTATGGCTACACCTTC.